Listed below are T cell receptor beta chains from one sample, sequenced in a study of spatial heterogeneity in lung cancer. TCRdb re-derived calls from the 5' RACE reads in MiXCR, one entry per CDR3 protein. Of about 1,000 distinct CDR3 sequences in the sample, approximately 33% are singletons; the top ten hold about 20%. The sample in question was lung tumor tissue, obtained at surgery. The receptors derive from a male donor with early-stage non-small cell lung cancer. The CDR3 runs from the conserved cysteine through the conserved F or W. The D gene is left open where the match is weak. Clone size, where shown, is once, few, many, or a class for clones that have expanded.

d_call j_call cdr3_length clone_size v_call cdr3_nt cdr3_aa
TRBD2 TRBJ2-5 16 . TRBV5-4 TGTGCCAGCAGCTTGGAGTTAGCGGGGGGGCAAGAGACCCAGTACTTC CASSLELAGGQETQYF
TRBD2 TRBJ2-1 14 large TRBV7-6 TGTGCCAGCAGCTCCAACCCGGGACTAGCGGAGCAGTTCTTC CASSSNPGLAEQFF
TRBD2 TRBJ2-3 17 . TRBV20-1 TGCAGTGCTAGTGGACTAGCGGGGGGGGATGGAACAGATACGCAGTATTTT CSASGLAGGDGTDTQYF
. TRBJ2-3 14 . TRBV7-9 TGTGCCAGCAGGTATTCCTCAGGGCCAGATACGCAGTATTTT CASRYSSGPDTQYF
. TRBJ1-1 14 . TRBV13 TGTGCCAGCAGCTTAGGCCTTCCTGGCACTGAAGCTTTCTTT CASSLGLPGTEAFF
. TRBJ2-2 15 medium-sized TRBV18 TGTGCCAGCTCACCGGGACATCTCGGGACCGGGGAGCTGTTTTTT CASSPGHLGTGELFF
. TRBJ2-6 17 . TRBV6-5 TGTGCCAGCAGGCTAACAGGGAGCCCCTCTGGGGCCAACGTCCTGACTTTC CASRLTGSPSGANVLTF
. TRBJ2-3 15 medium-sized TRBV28 TGTGCCAGCAGTTCCCCGGGACACCCCACAGATACGCAGTATTTT CASSSPGHPTDTQYF
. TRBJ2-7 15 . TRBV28 TGTGCTTACCAGGCGGCAGCCCGACTGGGAAGCGAGCAGTACTTC CAYQAAARLGSEQYF
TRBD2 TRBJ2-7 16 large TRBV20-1 TGCAGTGCTAGAGATCTGGCTAGCGGGAGAGCCTACGAGCAGTACTTC CSARDLASGRAYEQYF
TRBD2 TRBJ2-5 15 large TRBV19 TGTGCCAGTAGTTCGGCGGGAGCACTACAAGAGACCCAGTACTTC CASSSAGALQETQYF
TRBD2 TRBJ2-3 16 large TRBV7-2 TGTGCCAGCAGCCCACCGGGACTAGCGTTCACAGATACGCAGTATTTT CASSPPGLAFTDTQYF
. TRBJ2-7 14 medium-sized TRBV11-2 TGTGCCAGCAGCAGGGATACCGGAACCTACGAGCAGTACTTC CASSRDTGTYEQYF
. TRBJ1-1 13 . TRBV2 TGTGCCACCGGGGACACCCCGAACACTGAAGCTTTCTTT CATGDTPNTEAFF
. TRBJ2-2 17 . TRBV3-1 TGTGCCAGCAGCCATAAAGAATGGGGGGAGAACACCGGGGAGCTGTTTTTT CASSHKEWGENTGELFF
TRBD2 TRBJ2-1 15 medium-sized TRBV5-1 TGCGCCAGCACCATCAGCCCGGGAGGTGACGATGAGCAGTTCTTC CASTISPGGDDEQFF
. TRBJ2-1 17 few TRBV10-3 TGTGCCATCAGTGCTACCATAGCGGTCGGGACCTACAATGAGCAGTTCTTC CAISATIAVGTYNEQFF